This T cell receptor beta chain was obtained from a study of beta chain features in type 1 diabetes. Whole-study findings and limits: Across patients, naive, central memory and Treg TCRB repertoires exhibited apparently greater similarity than was observed across healthy donors. The study found moderately but significantly shorter TCRB CDR3s in all four CD4+ subsets of Type 1 diabetes patients. Shorter templates may be favored by PCR, equally so in patients and controls.

After removal of 3 bases from V and 2 bases from J, the junction contained 0 bases not matched to a gene. The CDR3 has 13 amino acids. Germline CDR1 and CDR2: SEHNR and FQNEAQ (reference sequence). This clone was counted only a few times. Its target is not known. This specimen includes other DNA sequences encoding the same CDR3. cDNA synthesis used the whole RNA isolate, giving expressed TCRB sequences. TCRdb's table, derived via immunoSEQ multiplex PCR, lists solely in-frame clones and lacks some. The sample records a few hundred thousand clones, roughly 13% being singletons. This sequence was found in a woman aged 18-35 years with type 1 diabetes. Sequencing was performed on naive CD4+ T cells from blood. The rearrangement joins TRBV7-9 to TRBJ1-2; 7 bases match TRBD1. CDR3 region: CASSLGQNYGYTF. CDR3 nucleotides: TGTGCCAGCAGCTTGGGACAGAACTATGGCTACACCTTC.